Listed here are 24 T cell receptor beta chains from one sample, sequenced in a study of shared T cell receptors in the human thymus. Clones were read by immunoSEQ multiplex PCR, and TCRdb kept only the in-frame ones, dropping some. The table includes fewer than 700,000 clones, roughly 90% detected once. The data were also submitted as part of a second study, on human thymus T cells.

Sequenced: thymocytes. The receptors shown here come from a boy under three years old with a congenital heart defect.

This sequence joins TRBV5-6 and TRBJ1-1; 10 bases map to TRBD1. CDR1 and CDR2 (germline): SGHDT, YYEEEE. After removal of 1 base from V and 4 bases from J, the junction contained 7 bases not matched to a gene. This CDR3 spans 16 amino acids. CDR3 in DNA: TGTGCCAGCAGCTTGACTGACAGGGGGCGTAGCACTGAAGCTTTCTTT. It is translated as CASSLTDRGRSTEAFF. Looking up the rest from reference TRBV5-6 and TRBJ1-1 gives the full variable domain: DAGVTQSPTHLIKTRGQQVTLRCSPKSGHDTVSWYQQALGQGPQFIFQYYEEEERQRGNFPDRFSGHQFPNYSSELNVNALLLGDSALYLCASSLTDRGRSTEAFFGQGTRLTVV.

A remark on this clone: Different DNA sequences within this sample yield the same CDR3. The chain joins TRBV29-1 to TRBJ2-6; maybe TRBD2 (5 bases). Germline assignment: CDR1 SQVTM and CDR2 ANQGSEA. Trimming left V 4 bases short and J 1 base short, with 8 bases between. This CDR3 spans 14 amino acids. The CDR3 sequence: CSVGRGSGANVLTF. The CDR3 coding sequence is TGCAGCGTTGGAAGAGGGTCTGGGGCCAACGTCCTGACTTTC.

The rearrangement uses TRBV18 and TRBJ2-1; 10 bases align to TRBD2. CDR1 is KGHSH, CDR2 LQKENI, per germline. There are 15 residues in the CDR3. With V trimmed by 5 bases and J by 7 bases, 8 bases remained unmatched. In DNA form, the CDR3 reads TGTGCCAGCTCAGTCCTAGCGGGAGAAGGGAATGAGCAGTTCTTC. Amino acid sequence: CASSVLAGEGNEQFF.

This chain joins TRBV6-5 and TRBJ2-5; a weak D match, TRBD2 (5 bases). CDR3 size: 12 residues. Germline V lookup: CDR1 MNHEY, CDR2 SVGAGI. The V end lost 8 bases, the J end lost 5 bases, and 12 bases lay between the germline ends. The CDR3 nucleotides read TGTGCCAGCGGGAGAAGCGTGGAGACCCAGTACTTC. Translation: CASGRSVETQYF.

The chain carries TRBV11-3 and TRBJ1-1, with D tentatively TRBD1 (6 bases). The germline CDR1 and CDR2 sequences are SGHNT and YENEEA. V was clipped by 5 bases and J by 3 bases, with 13 bases between them. The CDR3 has 14 residues. This CDR3 is CASSPGGADTEAFF. CDR3 nucleotides: TGTGCCAGCAGCCCCGGGGGGGCGGACACTGAAGCTTTCTTT.

This rearrangement joins TRBV6-5 to TRBJ1-4; 9 bases fit TRBD1. CDR3 length: 15 residues. The germline CDR1 and CDR2 sequences are MNHEY and SVGAGI. With 6 bases clipped from V and 9 bases from J, the junction kept 11 bases outside the gene matches. CDR3 DNA sequence: TGTGCCAGCAGCCCTGCGGGACAGGGAGGGAAAAAACTGTTTTTT. This sequence encodes CASSPAGQGGKKLFF.

The chain links TRBV28 to TRBJ1-1; TRBD1 matches 7 bases. The germline V gene encodes CDR1 MDHEN and CDR2 SYDVKM. The V gene end was trimmed by 6 bases and the J gene end by 0 bases; junction bases not matched to a gene: 7. This CDR3 region has 15 residues. DNA of the CDR3: TGTGCCAGCAGGAACAGGGGTGGAATGAACACTGAAGCTTTCTTT. The encoded protein is CASRNRGGMNTEAFF.

This chain joins TRBV15 and TRBJ1-5; D gene unclear. This CDR3 spans 15 amino acids. Germline V lookup: CDR1 LNHNV, CDR2 YYDKDF (reference sequence). V shed 0 bases and J shed 5 bases, with 11 bases lying between them. In nucleotides, the CDR3 is TGTGCCACCAGCAGAGATCATGGCTTCCATCAGCCCCAGCATTTT. Its translation: CATSRDHGFHQPQHF.

The chain combines TRBV2 with TRBJ2-4; 8 nucleotides align to TRBD1. Per germline, CDR1 SNHLY and CDR2 FYNNEI. Unmatched junction bases numbered 2, after V lost 5 bases and J lost 2 bases. The CDR3 runs 14 residues. CDR3 protein: CASSPGGPKNIQYF. The CDR3 DNA is TGTGCCAGCAGTCCAGGGGGCCCCAAAAACATTCAGTACTTC.

The J gene is TRBJ2-7, the V gene TRBV13, with D perhaps TRBD1 (5 bases). Germline V gene lookup returns CDR1 PRHDT and CDR2 FYEKMQ (reference sequence). The CDR3 loop spans 16 amino acids. Between the trimmed V and J ends, which lost 0 bases and 0 bases, there was a span of 12 bases. CDR3 residues: CASSLGGQGVSYEQYF. The CDR3 DNA sequence: TGTGCCAGCAGCTTAGGTGGGCAGGGCGTCTCCTACGAGCAGTACTTC.

The gene calls are TRBV7-9 and TRBJ2-1, with D possibly matching TRBD1 (6 bases). This CDR3 region has 15 residues. V was shortened by 5 bases and J by 9 bases, with 20 bases between the two germline ends. Germline CDR1 SEHNR, CDR2 FQNEAQ (reference sequence). The DNA of the CDR3 is TGTGCCAGCAGCCAGGGGAAGGTGGGGGCCAGTGAGCAGTTCTTC. Protein: CASSQGKVGASEQFF. Based on the CDR3 plus reference TRBV7-9 and TRBJ2-1, the full variable domain is DTGVSQNPRHKITKRGQNVTFRCDPISEHNRLYWYRQTLGQGPEFLTYFQNEAQLEKSRLLSDRFSAERPKGSFSTLEIQRTEQGDSAMYLCASSQGKVGASEQFFGPGTRLTVL.

The genes are TRBV7-2 and TRBJ1-3, with a weak D call TRBD1 (5 bases). CDR3 size: 17 residues. Germline CDR1 SGHTA, CDR2 FQGNSA. V was pared by 2 bases and J by 0 bases, with 14 bases between. In DNA, the CDR3 is TGTGCCAGCAGCTTAAGGACACGAACTACCTCTGGAAACACCATATATTTT. Translated: CASSLRTRTTSGNTIYF.

This clone was found once. The chain joins TRBV5-1 to TRBJ2-7; a weak D match, TRBD1 (5 bases). Germline V CDR1 and CDR2: SGHRS, YFSETQ. Deletions cut 3 bases from V and 0 bases from J, with 13 bases between. The CDR3 loop spans 15 amino acids. DNA of the CDR3: TGCGCCAGCAGCTGGAGTCACAGGCACTCCTACGAGCAGTACTTC. This codes for CASSWSHRHSYEQYF.

The CDR3 DNA reads TGTGCCACCAGCAGAGTTCGTCTAGCGGGAGTAGGGAACAATGAGCAGTTCTTC. Its protein is CATSRVRLAGVGNNEQFF. This chain joins TRBV15 and TRBJ2-1, with 10 bases identical to TRBD2. CDR3 length: 18 amino acids. The V gene end was trimmed by 1 base and the J gene end by 5 bases; junction bases not matched to a gene: 11. From germline, CDR1 is LNHNV and CDR2 YYDKDF (reference sequence).

V usage is TRBV4-1 and J usage is TRBJ1-5; possibly TRBD1 for D (6 bases). The CDR3 runs to 17 residues. Germline loops: CDR1 MGHRA, CDR2 YSYEKL. V dropped 0 bases and J dropped 6 bases, with 18 bases sitting between them. The CDR3 DNA sequence: TGCGCCAGCAGCCAAGATGGGAGACAGGTTCCAGTTCAGCCCCAGCATTTT. Its translation: CASSQDGRQVPVQPQHF.

This chain uses TRBV6-4 with TRBJ2-1, with 9 bases lining up with TRBD2. Germline CDR1 is MRHNA and CDR2 is SNTAGT. J gave up 0 bases and V 8 bases, and 17 bases lay outside the gene matches. The CDR3 length is 19 residues. This CDR3 is CASGRPRASGASSYNEQFF. CDR3 sequence (DNA): TGTGCCAGCGGGAGACCTCGGGCTAGCGGGGCGAGCTCCTACAATGAGCAGTTCTTC.

The chain recombines TRBV4-1 with TRBJ2-4; unclear D gene. Germline V gene lookup returns CDR1 MGHRA and CDR2 YSYEKL. Trimming removed 6 bases from V and 7 bases from J, with 19 bases in between. This CDR3 contains 15 residues. The CDR3 is CASSQRDGLANIQYF. CDR3 in DNA: TGCGCCAGCAGTCAGCGCGATGGGTTGGCGAACATTCAGTACTTC.

The chain recombines TRBV5-5 with TRBJ2-6; TRBD1 might be the D (6 bases). Germline assignment: CDR1 SGHKS and CDR2 YYEKEE (reference sequence). There are 16 residues in the CDR3. Trimming removed 2 bases from V and 0 bases from J, with 9 bases in between. The CDR3 DNA reads TGTGCCAGCAGCTTACGACAGGTCTCTGGGGCCAACGTCCTGACTTTC. Translated: CASSLRQVSGANVLTF.

The chain employs TRBV15 and TRBJ1-1; no clear D. CDR1 and CDR2 from the germline V gene are LNHNV and YYDKDF (reference sequence). V was pared by 5 bases and J by 10 bases, with 14 bases between. This CDR3 spans 12 amino acids. In nucleotides, the CDR3 is TGTGCCACCAGCCCCGGAGGTTGGGTAGCTTTCTTT. Its protein is CATSPGGWVAFF.

V is TRBV28 and J is TRBJ1-2; D gene ambiguous. Trimming removed 7 bases at V and 3 bases at J, with 24 bases between. Germline lookup yields CDR1 MDHEN and CDR2 SYDVKM. The CDR3 consists of 17 residues. The CDR3 nucleotides read TGTGCCAGCACCCCCGTAGAGGGAGGGCTTAGGGACTATGGCTACACCTTC. This encodes CASTPVEGGLRDYGYTF.

In its sample, this clone was seen once. This chain uses TRBV4-3 with TRBJ2-5, with D possibly being TRBD2 (6 bases). V was clipped by 0 bases and J by 3 bases, with 11 bases between them. In germline, CDR1 is LGHNA, CDR2 YSLEER. The CDR3 is 15 residues long. In DNA, the CDR3 is TGCGCCAGCAGCCAAGAGATAGCGGCCGAAGAGACCCAGTACTTC. It specifies CASSQEIAAEETQYF.

This clone appeared once. The chain carries TRBV11-3 and TRBJ2-2; 8 bases align to TRBD1. The CDR3 extends over 15 amino acids. J gave up 6 bases and V 0 bases, and 3 bases lay outside the gene matches. Germline assignment: CDR1 SGHNT and CDR2 YENEEA. The DNA for the CDR3 is TGTGCCAGCAGCTTAGATGGGACAGGAGCCGGGGAGCTGTTTTTT. Its translation: CASSLDGTGAGELFF.

J is TRBJ2-7 and V is TRBV6-6; TRBD1 is a possible D gene (6 bases). CDR1 MNHNY and CDR2 SVGAGI come from the germline V gene (reference sequence). V dropped 0 bases and J dropped 6 bases, with 18 bases sitting between them. This CDR3 contains 16 residues. The CDR3 reads CASSYSLSRDICEQYF. The CDR3 DNA reads TGTGCCAGCAGTTACTCGCTGTCCCGGGACATCTGCGAGCAGTACTTC.

V is TRBV11-2 and J is TRBJ1-1, with D perhaps matching TRBD1 (6 bases). Looked up from germline, CDR1 is SGHAT and CDR2 is FQNNGV. V lost 4 bases, J lost 2 bases, and 23 bases lay in between. There are 18 residues in the CDR3. This CDR3 is CASSSAYPGTGGNTEAFF. The CDR3 nucleotides read TGTGCCAGCAGCTCCGCCTACCCCGGTACGGGGGGCAACACTGAAGCTTTCTTT.